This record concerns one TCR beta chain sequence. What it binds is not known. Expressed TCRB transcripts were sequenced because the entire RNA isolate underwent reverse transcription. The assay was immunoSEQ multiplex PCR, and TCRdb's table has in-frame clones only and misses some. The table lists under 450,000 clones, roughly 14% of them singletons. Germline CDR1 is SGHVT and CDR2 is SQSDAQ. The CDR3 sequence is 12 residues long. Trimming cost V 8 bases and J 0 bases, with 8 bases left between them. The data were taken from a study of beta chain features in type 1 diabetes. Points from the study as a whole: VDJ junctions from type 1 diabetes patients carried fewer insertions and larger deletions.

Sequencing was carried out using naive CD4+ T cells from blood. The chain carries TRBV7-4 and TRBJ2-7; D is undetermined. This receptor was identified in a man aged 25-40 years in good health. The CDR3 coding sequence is TGTGCCAGCGGACGTAGCTCCTACGAGCAGTACTTC. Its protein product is CASGRSSYEQYF.